This T cell receptor (beta chain) is drawn from a study of blood T cell repertoires in COVID-19. Per the original data handling: How many nucleated cells were present was estimated from reference gene primer amplification. TCRdb's copy holds only in-frame clones and misses some; the assay was immunoSEQ multiplex PCR. Clonal size and the V and J genes are those of that table, whereas D and trimming came from the DNA. The sample holds about 400,000 clones, approximately 91% seen once. Participant age was roughly 18 to 89 years, and participants resided in fewer than 30 US areas. Assignments of participants to cohorts depended upon their own reported clinical history. This CDR3 contains 15 residues. Germline CDR1 and CDR2: LNHNV and YYDKDF (reference sequence). Trimming took 4 bases from V and 1 from J, leaving 10 bases between them.

The V and J genes are TRBV15 and TRBJ1-4; no reliable D call. Material: PBMCs or T cells enriched from blood (not recorded which). This clonotype originated in a woman in her thirties or forties with acute COVID-19. CDR3 amino acids: CATSKSMRTNEKLFF. The CDR3 nucleotides are TGTGCCACCAGCAAGTCTATGCGAACTAATGAAAAACTGTTTTTT.